Described below is a single TCR beta chain sequence and its context. This sample is drawn from a study of blood T cell repertoires in COVID-19. In the study overall: The origin of the acute and convalescent COVID-19 samples was the United States, Italy and Spain. PBMCs, B-cell-depleted T cells, or T cells provided the cDNA or gDNA that made up the material.

Clones were read by immunoSEQ multiplex PCR, and TCRdb kept only the in-frame ones, dropping some. The repertoire holds approximately 75,000 clones, with approximately 79% as singletons. This TCR was recovered from a human donor with acute or convalescent COVID-19. The donor label of this sample is uncertain. Sequencing was carried out using peripheral blood.

The CDR3, as DNA: TGTGCCAGCAGTCCTACAGGGGTTGGTGAAGCTTTCTTT. This codes for CASSPTGVGEAFF. The chain recombines TRBV6-5 with TRBJ1-1, with 7 nucleotides matching TRBD1. This CDR3 is built from 13 residues. The germline CDR1 and CDR2 sequences are MNHEY and SVGAGI. Losses at the gene ends were 5 bases for V and 7 bases for J; bases not matched to a gene: 7.